This record covers a single TCR beta chain. The record originates from a study of glioma-infiltrating T cells after dendritic cell vaccination. Across the whole study: Autologous tumor lysate was loaded overnight onto monocyte-derived dendritic cells grown less than 8 days with IL-4 and GM-CSF.

The ends were cut back, 7 bases at V and 0 bases at J, with 9 bases in the middle. CDR1 SNHLY and CDR2 FYNNEI come from the germline V gene. The CDR3 contains 14 residues. The primer mix had 60 V beta and 13 J beta primers. Libraries were prepared by immunoSEQ multiplex PCR; TCRdb keeps only in-frame clonotypes and omits some of them. The table shows tens of thousands of clones, with about four fifths occurring only once. PBMC sampling occurred before vaccination, two weeks after the third dose, and at progression. Source: blood, taken before dendritic cell vaccination. The chain is built from TRBV2 and TRBJ2-2; D unresolved. The receptor was derived from a human donor with glioblastoma. The CDR3 bases are TGTGCCAGCAAAGCAGGCGCGAACACCGGGGAGCTGTTTTTT. Encoded protein: CASKAGANTGELFF.